The 2 T cell receptor beta chains given below trace back to one sample, sequenced in a study of cytomegalovirus exposure and HLA in healthy donors. Primers included in the PCR were 60 Vbeta and 13 Jbeta primers. This table comes from immunoSEQ multiplex PCR, and its TCRdb copy is limited to in-frame clones, with some not included. The table shows about 130,000 clones, with about 80% occurring only once. Sequenced: PBMCs. Every receptor here comes from a man aged 30 to 39 in good health and CMV-seronegative.

The chain joins TRBV6-4 to TRBJ1-2, with TRBD1 matching over 8 bases. Germline-derived CDR1 and CDR2 are MRHNA and SNTAGT. There are 15 residues in the CDR3. V was clipped by 3 bases and J by 5 bases; unmatched bases: 8. The CDR3 sequence: CASSEDGTGLYGYTF. CDR3 coding DNA: TGTGCCAGCAGTGAGGATGGGACAGGACTTTATGGCTACACCTTC.

The chain recombines TRBV7-2 with TRBJ2-3; 7 nucleotides align to TRBD2. The germline V gene has CDR1 SGHTA and CDR2 FQGNSA. This CDR3 is built from 16 residues. The V gene end was trimmed by 5 bases and the J gene end by 0 bases; junction bases not matched to a gene: 8. The CDR3 loop reads CASSRHLAASTDTQYF. The CDR3 bases are TGTGCCAGCAGCCGTCATCTAGCGGCTAGCACAGATACGCAGTATTTT.